The rows below give T cell receptor beta chains drawn from one sample of a study of T cell repertoires in aging, cancer and after chemotherapy. TCRdb reprocessed the multiplex PCR reads via MiXCR and lists one record per CDR3 protein. The data show a few thousand distinct CDR3 sequences, approximately 66% seen once. The specimen sequenced was blood. All receptors derive from a human donor with a solid tumor. The CDR3 runs from the conserved cysteine through the conserved F or W. Each record gives: V gene, J gene, D gene, clone size, CDR3 protein, CDR3 DNA. The D gene is left open where the match is weak. Clone size is given for some rows only: seen once, a few or many times, or a class if the clone is expanded.

>TRBV20-1|TRBJ1-5|-|-
CSAREGRFSQPQHF
TGCAGTGCTAGGGAGGGACGGTTCTCTCAGCCCCAGCATTTT
>TRBV27|TRBJ2-7|-|-
CASSLGRGLSYEQYF
TGTGCCAGCAGTTTAGGACGGGGATTATCCTACGAGCAGTACTTC
>TRBV20-1|TRBJ1-5|-|-
CSARGSSNQPQHF
TGCAGTGCTAGAGGGTCTAGCAATCAGCCCCAGCATTTT
>TRBV11-2|TRBJ2-1|-|-
CASSLDFGRAQVEGVREQFF
TGTGCCAGCAGCTTAGATTTCGGGCGGGCCCAGGTGGAGGGGGTGCGTGAGCAGTTCTTC
>TRBV19|TRBJ2-3|-|-
CASSAWGNPDTQYF
TGTGCCAGTAGTGCCTGGGGGAACCCAGATACGCAGTATTTT
>TRBV6-5|TRBJ1-1|-|few
CASSEGGYDTEAFF
TGTGCCAGCAGCGAGGGGGGTTACGACACTGAAGCTTTCTTT
>TRBV7-9|TRBJ2-7|TRBD2|-
CASSLTGLAGDEQYF
TGTGCCAGCAGCCTAACGGGACTAGCGGGAGACGAGCAGTACTTC
>TRBV29-1|TRBJ2-7|TRBD1|few
CSVGDRAYEQYF
TGCAGCGTAGGGGACAGGGCCTACGAGCAGTACTTC
>TRBV15|TRBJ2-5|-|-
CATSRDRQEEETQYF
TGTGCCACCAGCAGAGATCGACAGGAGGAAGAGACCCAGTACTTC
>TRBV7-2|TRBJ1-5|-|-
CASSLSHRGNQPQHF
TGTGCCAGCAGCTTAAGCCACAGAGGCAATCAGCCCCAGCATTTT
>TRBV11-3|TRBJ2-1|TRBD2|-
CASGTSDHNEQFF
TGTGCCAGCGGGACTAGCGACCACAATGAGCAGTTCTTC
>TRBV5-4|TRBJ1-1|-|-
CASSLVGRGRGNTEAFF
TGTGCCAGCAGCTTGGTGGGCAGGGGAAGGGGGAACACTGAAGCTTTCTTT
>TRBV5-6|TRBJ2-1|-|-
CASSWYRLEQFF
TGTGCCAGCAGTTGGTACCGTCTAGAGCAGTTCTTC
>TRBV24-1|TRBJ2-7|TRBD2|once
CATSDLVTGGPYEQYF
TGTGCCACCAGTGATTTGGTGACGGGAGGGCCCTACGAGCAGTACTTC
>TRBV5-6|TRBJ2-5|-|-
CASSPDRVPSQETQYF
TGTGCCAGCAGCCCAGACAGAGTACCAAGCCAAGAGACCCAGTACTTC
>TRBV7-2|TRBJ2-7|TRBD1|-
CASSVGQVRLEYF
TGTGCCAGCAGCGTAGGACAGGTACGTTTGGAGTACTTC
>TRBV29-1|TRBJ1-1|-|few
CSVGELSTSNTEAFF
TGCAGCGTTGGGGAGTTAAGTACGTCGAACACTGAAGCTTTCTTT
>TRBV7-2|TRBJ2-7|-|-
CASSLGSGEGYEQYF
TGTGCCAGCAGCTTAGGGTCTGGAGAGGGCTACGAGCAGTACTTC
>TRBV20-1|TRBJ2-1|-|-
CSALPLTPSSYNEQFF
TGCAGTGCTCTCCCCCTGACGCCGAGCTCCTACAATGAGCAGTTCTTC
>TRBV29-1|TRBJ1-1|TRBD1|-
CSVSSGGNTEAFF
TGCAGCGTTTCCTCAGGGGGCAACACTGAAGCTTTCTTT
>TRBV7-9|TRBJ1-1|-|-
CASSAREGTEAFF
TGTGCCAGCAGCGCGCGAGAAGGCACTGAAGCTTTCTTT
>TRBV20-1|TRBJ1-1|TRBD1|-
CSARVDRGRSEAFF
TGCAGTGCTAGAGTCGACAGGGGGCGTAGTGAAGCTTTCTTT
>TRBV28|TRBJ2-1|-|-
CASRASSGEQFF
TGTGCCAGCAGGGCCTCCTCAGGTGAGCAGTTCTTC
>TRBV7-2|TRBJ1-3|-|-
CASSSQGNTIYF
TGTGCCAGCAGCTCCCAGGGAAACACCATATATTTT
>TRBV18|TRBJ1-1|-|-
CASSPWTANTEAFF
TGTGCCAGCTCACCATGGACAGCGAACACTGAAGCTTTCTTT
>TRBV19|TRBJ1-1|-|-
CASREDRWNTEAFF
TGTGCCAGTAGGGAAGACAGGTGGAACACTGAAGCTTTCTTT
>TRBV19|TRBJ2-7|TRBD2|-
CASSIKAGGSEQYF
TGTGCCAGTAGTATTAAAGCGGGGGGGAGCGAGCAGTACTTC
>TRBV27|TRBJ2-7|TRBD2|-
CASAWREGPNEQYF
TGTGCCAGTGCCTGGCGGGAGGGCCCGAACGAGCAGTACTTC
>TRBV10-1|TRBJ1-3|TRBD1|few
CASSEDRAGNTIYF
TGCGCCAGCAGTGAGGACAGGGCTGGAAACACCATATATTTT
>TRBV20-1|TRBJ1-5|-|-
CSVGGTGPLPQHF
TGCAGTGTGGGAGGAACAGGGCCCTTACCCCAGCATTTT
>TRBV7-6|TRBJ2-7|TRBD2|-
CASSSRTSGRGYEQYF
TGTGCCAGCAGCTCCAGGACTAGCGGGAGAGGTTACGAGCAGTACTTC
>TRBV20-1|TRBJ2-7|TRBD2|-
CSAREEGREGNDEQYF
TGCAGTGCTAGAGAGGAAGGGCGGGAGGGCAACGACGAGCAGTACTTC
>TRBV5-4|TRBJ1-2|TRBD1|-
CASSHPGQAVGGYTF
TGTGCCAGCAGCCATCCTGGACAGGCCGTTGGCGGCTACACCTTC